This entry features one TCR beta chain sequence. What it recognizes is unknown. These data are taken from a study of blood T cells in healthy people across ages. General observations from the study: Per million T cells, TCR beta diversity dropped about linearly as age rose. Strongly correlated with naive T cell percentage was TCR beta diversity.

Combining a sample-barcoded 5' primer with a J-beta primer mix, a second PCR ran for roughly 7 to 12 cycles. Via MiXCR, TCRdb re-called the 5' RACE reads, giving one row per CDR3 protein. The table records about 650,000 distinct CDR3 sequences, roughly 32% of them present only once. The donors, all healthy, were Caucasians living in Russia, aged about 6 to 100. Isolation per sample recovered at least 6 million PBMCs. Specimen: blood. The TCR comes from a woman older than 75 in good health.

The CDR3 sequence is CASSLKGQEMNTEAFF. The DNA for the CDR3 is TGCGCCAGCAGCTTGAAGGGACAGGAGATGAACACTGAAGCTTTCTTT. The chain uses TRBV5-1 and TRBJ1-1; TRBD1 matches 8 bases. Looked up from germline, CDR1 is SGHRS and CDR2 is YFSETQ. This CDR3 has 16 residues. V gave up 1 base and J gave up 0 bases; unmatched junction bases: 5.